This T cell receptor beta chain was recorded in a study of early T cells in non-severe SARS-CoV-2 infection. Germline CDR1 reads SGHVS; CDR2 reads FNYEAQ. The CDR3 runs to 15 residues. V shed 5 bases, J shed 0 bases, and the junction held 4 bases outside the gene matches. Via MiXCR, TCRdb re-called the 5' RACE reads, giving one row per CDR3 protein. The profile covers roughly 25,000 distinct CDR3 sequences, with just over 4% appearing a single time and 6.2% taken by the ten largest. This clonotype was seen many times. The chain links TRBV7-6 to TRBJ2-1; 7 bases are a match to TRBD2. Sequenced: whole blood. The sequence was obtained from an adult who was a healthcare worker with PCR-confirmed SARS-CoV-2 infection or an uninfected control (not recorded which). CDR3 region: CASSVGLGSYNEQFF. The CDR3, as DNA: TGTGCCAGCAGCGTTGGACTAGGCTCCTACAATGAGCAGTTCTTC.